This is a list of T cell receptor beta chains from one sample in a study of post-analysis software for immune sequencing data. From the PCR reads, TCRdb called clonotypes with MiXCR, one entry per CDR3 protein. The sample consists of fewer than 850,000 distinct CDR3 sequences, 25% to 30% of them appearing once. Input material: blood. These TCRs come from a girl between 10 and 17 years old with multiple sclerosis. The CDR3 runs from the conserved cysteine through the conserved F or W. The order of the fields is V gene, J gene, D gene, clone size, CDR3 protein, CDR3 DNA. A D gene is named only where the DNA matches it firmly. Rows may omit the clone size; those that give it use once, few, many or a size class.

v_call: TRBV10-3; j_call: TRBJ2-2; d_call: NA; clone_size: NA; cdr3_aa: CAISEPAWRDTGELFF; cdr3_nt: TGTGCCATCAGTGAACCCGCTTGGCGGGACACCGGGGAGCTGTTTTTT
v_call: TRBV9; j_call: TRBJ2-1; d_call: TRBD2; clone_size: NA; cdr3_aa: CASSGAQITSGSYNEQFF; cdr3_nt: TGTGCCAGCAGCGGAGCCCAGATAACTAGCGGGAGTTACAATGAGCAGTTCTTC
v_call: TRBV20-1; j_call: TRBJ2-1; d_call: TRBD2; clone_size: many; cdr3_aa: CSAIGTSGGTYNEQFF; cdr3_nt: TGCAGTGCGATCGGGACTAGCGGGGGGACCTACAATGAGCAGTTCTTC
v_call: TRBV15; j_call: TRBJ2-3; d_call: NA; clone_size: few; cdr3_aa: CATSFHRADTQYF; cdr3_nt: TGTGCCACCAGCTTTCATAGGGCAGATACGCAGTATTTT
v_call: TRBV5-1; j_call: TRBJ1-6; d_call: TRBD1; clone_size: NA; cdr3_aa: CASSLVVTGASPLHF; cdr3_nt: TGCGCCAGCAGCTTGGTCGTGACAGGGGCATCACCCCTCCACTTT
v_call: TRBV24-1; j_call: TRBJ2-7; d_call: TRBD2; clone_size: NA; cdr3_aa: CATSDPNGSGKDNEQYF; cdr3_nt: TGTGCCACCAGTGATCCCAACGGTAGCGGGAAGGACAATGAGCAGTACTTC
v_call: TRBV20-1; j_call: TRBJ1-4; d_call: NA; clone_size: few; cdr3_aa: CSAAAGSAKEKLFF; cdr3_nt: TGCAGTGCTGCCGCAGGGAGTGCGAAAGAAAAACTGTTTTTT
v_call: TRBV20-1; j_call: TRBJ2-7; d_call: NA; clone_size: few; cdr3_aa: CSARPSYNEQYF; cdr3_nt: TGCAGTGCTAGACCAAGCTACAATGAGCAGTACTTC
v_call: TRBV4-2; j_call: TRBJ2-3; d_call: TRBD1; clone_size: NA; cdr3_aa: CASSHRLRDRETDTQYF; cdr3_nt: TGTGCCAGCAGCCACCGCCTCCGGGACAGGGAAACAGATACGCAGTATTTT
v_call: TRBV6-2/TRBV6-3; j_call: TRBJ1-2; d_call: TRBD1; clone_size: few; cdr3_aa: CASSSDRSVYGYTF; cdr3_nt: TGTGCCAGCAGTTCGGACAGGTCCGTCTATGGCTACACCTTC
v_call: TRBV7-2; j_call: TRBJ2-5; d_call: TRBD2; clone_size: once; cdr3_aa: CASSKEGGPETQYF; cdr3_nt: TGTGCCAGCAGTAAAGAGGGAGGGCCAGAGACCCAGTACTTC
v_call: TRBV20-1; j_call: TRBJ2-7; d_call: NA; clone_size: NA; cdr3_aa: CSARLDYEQYF; cdr3_nt: TGCAGTGCTCGACTCGACTACGAGCAGTACTTC
v_call: TRBV7-9; j_call: TRBJ2-1; d_call: TRBD1; clone_size: NA; cdr3_aa: CAGGQGRYNEQFF; cdr3_nt: TGTGCCGGGGGACAGGGCCGCTACAATGAGCAGTTCTTC
v_call: TRBV9; j_call: TRBJ1-2; d_call: TRBD1; clone_size: once; cdr3_aa: CASGADRANYGYTF; cdr3_nt: TGTGCCAGCGGAGCGGACAGGGCTAACTATGGCTACACCTTC
v_call: TRBV20-1; j_call: TRBJ2-6; d_call: NA; clone_size: few; cdr3_aa: CSARPDDGANVLTF; cdr3_nt: TGCAGTGCACGCCCGGACGATGGGGCCAACGTCCTGACTTTC
v_call: TRBV7-8; j_call: TRBJ1-2; d_call: TRBD1; clone_size: few; cdr3_aa: CASSLSGTGRMYGYTF; cdr3_nt: TGTGCCAGCAGCTTATCGGGGACAGGGAGGATGTATGGCTACACCTTC
v_call: TRBV4-3; j_call: TRBJ2-2; d_call: NA; clone_size: few; cdr3_aa: CASSQEKGPYTGELFF; cdr3_nt: TGCGCCAGCAGCCAAGAGAAGGGGCCCTACACCGGGGAGCTGTTTTTT
v_call: TRBV20-1; j_call: TRBJ2-5; d_call: TRBD1; clone_size: few; cdr3_aa: CSARDRTGGDSWETQDF; cdr3_nt: TGCAGTGCTAGAGATCGAACAGGGGGTGATTCGTGGGAGACCCAGGACTTC
v_call: TRBV12-3/TRBV12-4; j_call: TRBJ2-5; d_call: TRBD1; clone_size: few; cdr3_aa: CASRGQGQETQYF; cdr3_nt: TGTGCCAGCAGGGGACAGGGGCAAGAGACCCAGTACTTC
v_call: TRBV5-1; j_call: TRBJ2-1; d_call: NA; clone_size: NA; cdr3_aa: CASSLGTGWGDNEQFF; cdr3_nt: TGCGCCAGCAGCTTGGGAACAGGGTGGGGGGACAATGAGCAGTTCTTC
v_call: TRBV20-1; j_call: TRBJ2-1; d_call: TRBD2; clone_size: NA; cdr3_aa: CSATGLAGRLYNEQFF; cdr3_nt: TGCAGTGCTACCGGACTAGCGGGACGCCTCTACAATGAGCAGTTCTTC
v_call: TRBV7-8; j_call: TRBJ1-1; d_call: NA; clone_size: NA; cdr3_aa: CASSSVGENTEAFF; cdr3_nt: TGTGCCAGCAGCTCCGTGGGGGAGAACACTGAAGCTTTCTTT
v_call: TRBV4-1; j_call: TRBJ2-1; d_call: NA; clone_size: few; cdr3_aa: CASSGPGEQFF; cdr3_nt: TGCGCCAGCAGCGGACCGGGCGAGCAGTTCTTC
v_call: TRBV15; j_call: TRBJ2-3; d_call: TRBD2; clone_size: few; cdr3_aa: CATSSVRTSGDTQYF; cdr3_nt: TGTGCCACCAGCAGTGTCCGGACTAGCGGGGATACGCAGTATTTT
v_call: TRBV28; j_call: TRBJ1-2; d_call: TRBD1; clone_size: NA; cdr3_aa: CAGSLTGAYKDGYTF; cdr3_nt: TGTGCCGGCAGTCTGACAGGGGCATATAAGGATGGCTACACCTTC
v_call: TRBV24-1; j_call: TRBJ2-1; d_call: NA; clone_size: NA; cdr3_aa: CATSELASVSYNEQFF; cdr3_nt: TGTGCCACCAGTGAGTTGGCGTCGGTCTCCTACAATGAGCAGTTCTTC
v_call: TRBV7-9; j_call: TRBJ1-4; d_call: NA; clone_size: few; cdr3_aa: CASSPPAGAGEKLFF; cdr3_nt: TGTGCCAGCAGCCCTCCGGCGGGGGCAGGGGAAAAACTGTTTTTT
v_call: TRBV6-1; j_call: TRBJ1-1; d_call: TRBD1; clone_size: NA; cdr3_aa: CASSAQTGSNTEAFF; cdr3_nt: TGTGCCAGCAGTGCCCAGACAGGGTCGAACACTGAAGCTTTCTTT
v_call: TRBV20-1; j_call: TRBJ2-7; d_call: NA; clone_size: NA; cdr3_aa: CSADGLGGYSYEQYF; cdr3_nt: TGCAGTGCTGATGGCCTGGGCGGCTATTCCTACGAGCAGTACTTC
v_call: TRBV28; j_call: TRBJ1-5; d_call: NA; clone_size: NA; cdr3_aa: CASTPAPRGHQPQHF; cdr3_nt: TGTGCCAGCACGCCGGCCCCCAGGGGCCATCAGCCCCAGCATTTT
v_call: TRBV3-1; j_call: TRBJ2-6; d_call: NA; clone_size: NA; cdr3_aa: CASSQDRPGPNIPSGANVLTF; cdr3_nt: TGTGCCAGCAGCCAAGATCGCCCGGGACCAAATATACCCTCTGGGGCCAACGTCCTGACTTTC
v_call: TRBV15; j_call: TRBJ1-6; d_call: NA; clone_size: once; cdr3_aa: CATSRDYRDSPLHF; cdr3_nt: TGTGCCACCAGCAGAGATTATAGAGATTCACCCCTCCACTTT
v_call: TRBV4-3; j_call: TRBJ2-3; d_call: NA; clone_size: few; cdr3_aa: CASSSLGTTDTQYF; cdr3_nt: TGCGCCAGCAGCTCCCTAGGGACCACAGATACGCAGTATTTT
v_call: TRBV7-2; j_call: TRBJ1-2; d_call: TRBD1; clone_size: few; cdr3_aa: CASSMGQLGYGYTF; cdr3_nt: TGTGCCAGCAGCATGGGACAGCTCGGCTATGGCTACACCTTC
v_call: TRBV12-3/TRBV12-4; j_call: TRBJ2-4; d_call: NA; clone_size: few; cdr3_aa: CASTLGSLAKNIQYF; cdr3_nt: TGTGCCAGCACCCTTGGTAGTCTAGCCAAAAACATTCAGTACTTC
v_call: TRBV10-3; j_call: TRBJ1-2; d_call: NA; clone_size: many; cdr3_aa: CATVSAGDYYGYTF; cdr3_nt: TGTGCCACCGTCTCCGCGGGTGACTACTATGGCTACACCTTC
v_call: TRBV18; j_call: TRBJ2-1; d_call: NA; clone_size: NA; cdr3_aa: CASSPGEDNEQFF; cdr3_nt: TGTGCCAGCTCACCGGGAGAGGACAATGAGCAGTTCTTC